The sequence of this T cell receptor (beta chain) was determined in a study of T cell changes during pregnancy in multiple sclerosis. The CDR3 totals 13 residues. Per germline, CDR1 MDHEN and CDR2 SYDVKM. V shed 2 bases, J shed 9 bases, and the junction held 7 bases outside the gene matches. Data came from immunoSEQ multiplex PCR; TCRdb stores just in-frame clones and leaves some out. The sample includes approximately 70,000 clones, about 91% seen only once; the top ten take 1.3% to 1.5%. The TCR sequence derives from a female donor in good health, enrolled as a control in a pregnancy study. The rearrangement joins TRBV28 to TRBJ2-7, with 7 positions matching TRBD1. Sequencing was performed on peripheral blood, taken in the second trimester of pregnancy. Here the CDR3 DNA reads TGTGCCAGCAGTTTAGGGACAGCTACGTGGCAGTACTTC. This sequence encodes CASSLGTATWQYF.